This T cell receptor (beta chain) was documented in a study of Ad26.COV2.S vaccination and SARS-CoV-2 variants. The overall study: The study gave Ad26.COV2.S intramuscularly, once or twice 56 days apart.

Clones were read by immunoSEQ multiplex PCR, and TCRdb kept only the in-frame ones, dropping some. The sample includes about 350,000 clones, 88% of them seen just once. Of note for this clone: Its antigen is currently unknown.

Trimming cost V 5 bases and J 5 bases; bases outside gene matches: 5. The CDR3 spans 15 residues. Germline V gene lookup returns CDR1 LGHNT and CDR2 FRNRAP. The treatment is: approximately 18 received Ad26.COV2.S at low or high dose, single or two shots; about 5 received placebo; per-sample allocation not given. Repertoires come from day 63 after the first vaccine or placebo injection. Ad26.COV2.S expressed prefusion-stabilized spike from the original Wuhan strain. Study-level points and caveats: In TCR breadth and depth analyses, total T cell responses may have been underestimated.

The TCR originated in a person between 18 and 60 years old who received the Ad26.COV2.S COVID-19 vaccine or a placebo. The chain joins TRBV12-5 to TRBJ2-7; 14 positions match TRBD2. Sequencing was performed on peripheral blood, taken in a trial of Ad26.COV2.S vaccine versus placebo. This CDR3 reads CASGPGLAGAHEQYF. The CDR3 DNA reads TGTGCTAGTGGTCCGGGACTAGCGGGAGCCCACGAGCAGTACTTC.